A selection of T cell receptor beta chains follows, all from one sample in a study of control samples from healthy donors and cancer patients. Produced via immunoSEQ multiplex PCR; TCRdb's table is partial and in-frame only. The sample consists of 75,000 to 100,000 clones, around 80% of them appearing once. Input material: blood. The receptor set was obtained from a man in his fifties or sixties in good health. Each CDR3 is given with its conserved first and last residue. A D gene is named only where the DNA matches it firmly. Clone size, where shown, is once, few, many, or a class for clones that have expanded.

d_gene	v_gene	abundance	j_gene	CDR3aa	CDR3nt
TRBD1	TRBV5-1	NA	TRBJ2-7	CASSSAGTGPYEQYF	TGCGCCAGCAGCTCCGCCGGGACAGGGCCCTACGAGCAGTACTTC
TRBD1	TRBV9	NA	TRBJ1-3	CASSGTDRGSGNTIYF	TGTGCCAGCAGCGGGACCGACAGGGGCTCTGGAAACACCATATATTTT
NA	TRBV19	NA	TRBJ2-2	CASSIGRKTGNTGELFF	TGTGCCAGTAGTATAGGGAGGAAGACGGGGAACACCGGGGAGCTGTTTTTT
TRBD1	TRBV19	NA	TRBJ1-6	CASSTIGQGRSNSPLHF	TGTGCCAGTAGTACTATAGGACAGGGGCGCAGTAATTCACCCCTCCACTTT
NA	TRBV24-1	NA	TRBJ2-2	CATSGSPTGELFF	TGTGCCACCAGTGGGTCTCCCACCGGGGAGCTGTTTTTT
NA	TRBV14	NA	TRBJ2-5	CASSQDQGIDLETQYF	TGTGCCAGCAGCCAAGATCAGGGAATCGATCTAGAGACCCAGTACTTC
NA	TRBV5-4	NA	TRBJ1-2	CASSLGSPPGANGYTF	TGTGCCAGCAGCTTGGGGTCCCCCCCGGGGGCGAATGGCTACACCTTC
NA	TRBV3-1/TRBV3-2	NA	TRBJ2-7	CASSQDPFSSDGTYEQYF	TGTGCCAGCAGCCAAGATCCATTCTCCTCTGACGGAACCTACGAGCAGTACTTC
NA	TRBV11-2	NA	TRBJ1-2	CASSLEAGTNYGYTF	TGTGCCAGCAGCTTAGAGGCAGGTACTAACTATGGCTACACCTTC
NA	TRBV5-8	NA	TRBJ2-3	CASSLVWGPGTDTQYF	TGTGCCAGCAGCTTGGTATGGGGGCCGGGCACAGATACGCAGTATTTT
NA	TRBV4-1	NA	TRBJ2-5	CASSQEEFPQETQYF	TGCGCCAGCAGCCAAGAGGAGTTCCCCCAAGAGACCCAGTACTTC
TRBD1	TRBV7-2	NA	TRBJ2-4	CASSLATGHRNIQYF	TGTGCCAGCAGCTTAGCGACAGGGCATAGAAACATTCAGTACTTC
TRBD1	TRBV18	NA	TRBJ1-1	CASSQGQGMYTEAFF	TGTGCCAGCTCGCAAGGACAGGGGATGTACACTGAAGCTTTCTTT
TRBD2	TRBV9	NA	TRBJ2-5	CASSSSGGAQETQYF	TGTGCCAGCAGCTCTAGCGGGGGGGCTCAAGAGACCCAGTACTTC
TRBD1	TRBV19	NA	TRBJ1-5	CASSSGTGASNQPQHF	TGTGCCAGTAGTTCAGGGACAGGGGCGAGCAATCAGCCCCAGCATTTT
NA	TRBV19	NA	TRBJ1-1	CASSGENTEAFF	TGTGCCAGTAGCGGCGAGAACACTGAAGCTTTCTTT
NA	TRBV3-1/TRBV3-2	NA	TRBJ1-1	CASTLRQKVTEAFF	TGTGCCAGCACCCTCCGGCAAAAGGTCACTGAAGCTTTCTTT
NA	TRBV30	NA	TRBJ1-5	CAWSRQNSNQPQHF	TGTGCCTGGAGTCGACAGAATAGCAATCAGCCCCAGCATTTT
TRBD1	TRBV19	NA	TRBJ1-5	CATDDRGGNQPQHF	TGTGCCACTGACGACAGGGGTGGCAATCAGCCCCAGCATTTT
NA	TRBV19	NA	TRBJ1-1	CATGEAFF	TGTGCCACCGGTGAAGCTTTCTTT
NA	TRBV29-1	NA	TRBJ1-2	CSVEDNIPYTQYGYTF	TGCAGCGTTGAAGATAACATCCCTTATACCCAGTATGGCTACACCTTC
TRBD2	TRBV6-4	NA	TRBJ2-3	CASSDATSGSAADTQYF	TGTGCCAGCAGTGACGCGACTAGCGGGAGTGCCGCAGATACGCAGTATTTT
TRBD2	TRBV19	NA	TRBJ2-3	CASSARTSGGTDTQYF	TGTGCCAGTAGTGCCCGGACTAGCGGGGGCACAGATACGCAGTATTTT
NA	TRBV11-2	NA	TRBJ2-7	CASSDYQGPYYEQYF	TGTGCCAGCAGCGATTACCAGGGGCCTTACTACGAGCAGTACTTC
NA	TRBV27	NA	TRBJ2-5	CASSLSRVFAETQYF	TGTGCCAGCAGTTTATCGAGGGTTTTTGCAGAGACCCAGTACTTC
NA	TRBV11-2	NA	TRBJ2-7	CASGKVEGFYEQYF	TGTGCCAGCGGGAAGGTTGAGGGCTTCTACGAGCAGTACTTC
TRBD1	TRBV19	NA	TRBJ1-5	CASSPRTGGAGQPQHF	TGTGCCAGTAGTCCCCGGACAGGGGGCGCAGGTCAGCCCCAGCATTTT
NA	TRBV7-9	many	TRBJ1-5	CASSPGEHSNQPQHF	TGTGCCAGCAGCCCCGGAGAACATAGCAATCAGCCCCAGCATTTT
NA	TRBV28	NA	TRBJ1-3	CASSLVTGNTIYF	TGTGCCAGCAGTTTAGTTACTGGAAACACCATATATTTT
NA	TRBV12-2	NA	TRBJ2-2	CASRFRTGGIGELFF	TGTGCAAGTCGCTTCCGAACAGGGGGCATCGGGGAGCTGTTTTTT
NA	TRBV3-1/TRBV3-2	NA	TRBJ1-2	CASSQGRHGYTF	TGTGCCAGCAGCCAAGGACGGCATGGCTACACCTTC
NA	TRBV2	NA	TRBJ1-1	CASSEGGANTEAFF	TGTGCCAGCAGTGAAGGAGGGGCGAACACTGAAGCTTTCTTT
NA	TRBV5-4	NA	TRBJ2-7	CASSPPDRQGEQYF	TGTGCCAGCAGCCCCCCCGACAGGCAAGGCGAGCAGTACTTC
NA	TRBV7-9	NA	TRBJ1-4	CASSLASPSDKLFF	TGTGCCAGCAGCTTAGCGTCCCCCTCGGATAAACTGTTTTTT
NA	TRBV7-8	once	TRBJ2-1	CASSLRYNEQFF	TGTGCCAGCAGCCTGCGATACAATGAGCAGTTCTTC
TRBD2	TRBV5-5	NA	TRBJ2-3	CASSLQGGGADTQYF	TGTGCCAGCAGCTTGCAGGGCGGGGGGGCAGATACGCAGTATTTT
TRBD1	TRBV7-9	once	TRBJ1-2	CASSRTDRGGAANYGYTF	TGTGCCAGCAGCCGAACGGACAGGGGAGGAGCGGCTAACTATGGCTACACCTTC
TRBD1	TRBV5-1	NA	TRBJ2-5	CASSLASIQSRRQGAGETQYF	TGCGCCAGCAGCTTGGCCTCTATACAGTCACGGAGACAGGGGGCGGGAGAGACCCAGTACTTC
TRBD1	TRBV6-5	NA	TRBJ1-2	CASSLSGTGNYGYTF	TGTGCCAGCAGTCTATCCGGGACAGGGAACTATGGCTACACCTTC
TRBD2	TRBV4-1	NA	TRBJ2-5	CASSQDLESGEYQETQYF	TGCGCCAGCAGCCAAGATTTGGAGAGCGGGGAGTACCAAGAGACCCAGTACTTC
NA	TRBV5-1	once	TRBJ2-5	CASSLGRQALQETQYF	TGCGCCAGCAGCTTGGGACGACAGGCTCTACAAGAGACCCAGTACTTC
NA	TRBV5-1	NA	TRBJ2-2	CASSPDMNRAGELFF	TGCGCCAGCAGTCCCGATATGAACAGGGCCGGGGAGCTGTTTTTT
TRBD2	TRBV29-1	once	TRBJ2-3	CSVAIGLAGGDTQYF	TGCAGCGTCGCTATAGGGCTAGCGGGAGGGGATACGCAGTATTTT
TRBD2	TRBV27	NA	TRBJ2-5	CASSPGGARETQYF	TGTGCCAGCAGTCCGGGGGGGGCGCGGGAGACCCAGTACTTC
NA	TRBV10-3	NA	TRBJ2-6	CAIRAGANVLTF	TGTGCCATCAGGGCTGGGGCCAACGTCCTGACTTTC